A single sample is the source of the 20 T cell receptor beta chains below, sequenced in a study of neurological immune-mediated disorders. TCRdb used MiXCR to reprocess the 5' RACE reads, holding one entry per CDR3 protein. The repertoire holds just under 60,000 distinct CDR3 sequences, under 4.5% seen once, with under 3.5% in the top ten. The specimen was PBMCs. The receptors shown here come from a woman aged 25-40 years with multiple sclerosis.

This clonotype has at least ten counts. The chain's CDR3 is CASSAVGGSPLHF. CDR3 nucleotide sequence: TGCGCCAGCAGTGCTGTAGGGGGTTCACCCCTCCACTTT. The chain joins TRBV5-1 to TRBJ1-6, with D perhaps TRBD1 (6 bases). This CDR3 has 13 amino acids. V was pared by 5 bases and J by 9 bases, with 12 bases between. CDR1 is SGHRS, CDR2 YFSETQ, per germline.

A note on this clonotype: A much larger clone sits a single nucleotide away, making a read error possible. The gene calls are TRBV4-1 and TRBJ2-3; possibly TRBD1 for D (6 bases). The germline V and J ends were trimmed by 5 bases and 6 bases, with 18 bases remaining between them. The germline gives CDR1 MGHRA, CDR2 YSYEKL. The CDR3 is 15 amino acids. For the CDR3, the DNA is TGCGCCAGCAGCGCACCTTTGGGCCAGGGGGATACGCAGTATTTT. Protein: CASSAPLGQGDTQYF.

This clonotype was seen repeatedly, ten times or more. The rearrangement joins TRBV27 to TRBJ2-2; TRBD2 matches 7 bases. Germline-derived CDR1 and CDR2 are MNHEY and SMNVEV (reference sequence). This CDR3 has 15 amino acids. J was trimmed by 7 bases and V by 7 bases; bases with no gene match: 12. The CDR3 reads CASTQAGRERGELFF. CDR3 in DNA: TGTGCCAGCACCCAAGCGGGACGAGAACGCGGGGAGCTGTTTTTT.

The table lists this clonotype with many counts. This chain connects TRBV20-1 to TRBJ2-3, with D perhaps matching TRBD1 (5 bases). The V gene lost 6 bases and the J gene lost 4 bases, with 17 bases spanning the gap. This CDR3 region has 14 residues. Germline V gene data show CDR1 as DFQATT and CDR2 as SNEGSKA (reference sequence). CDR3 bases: TGCAGTGCGATCCACCGCCAGGGCTCAGATACGCAGTATTTT. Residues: CSAIHRQGSDTQYF.

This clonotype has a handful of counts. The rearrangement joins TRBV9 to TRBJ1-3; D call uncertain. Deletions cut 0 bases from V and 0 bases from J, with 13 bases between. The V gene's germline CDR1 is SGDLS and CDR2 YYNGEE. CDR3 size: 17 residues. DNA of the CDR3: TGTGCCAGCAGCGTAGCAATAAGCGGTCGCTCTGGAAACACCATATATTTT. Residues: CASSVAISGRSGNTIYF.

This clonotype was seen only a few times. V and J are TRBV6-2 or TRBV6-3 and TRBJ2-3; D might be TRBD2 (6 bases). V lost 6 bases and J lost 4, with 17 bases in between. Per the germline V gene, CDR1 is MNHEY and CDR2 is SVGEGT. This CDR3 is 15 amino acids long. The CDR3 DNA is TGTGCCAGCAGGCGACGGGAGATTAGGGCAGATACGCAGTATTTT. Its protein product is CASRRREIRADTQYF.

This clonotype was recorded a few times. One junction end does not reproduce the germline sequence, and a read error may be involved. DNA of the CDR3: TGTGCCATCAGTCAATCCAGGGGGGATCAGCCCCAGAATTTT. This codes for CAISQSRGDQPQNF. This sequence joins TRBV10-3 and TRBJ1-5; 7 nucleotides agree with TRBD1. CDR1 is ENHRY and CDR2 is SYGVKD in the germline V gene. The CDR3 is 14 amino acids.

This CDR3 reads CASSYDPGNQPQHF. The CDR3 DNA reads as TGTGCCAGCAGTTACGACCCAGGCAATCAGCCCCAGCATTTT. This chain uses TRBV6-2 or TRBV6-3 with TRBJ1-5, with D unresolved. V dropped 2 bases and J dropped 2 bases, with 7 bases sitting between them. The V gene's germline CDR1 is MNHEY and CDR2 SVGEGT. The CDR3 loop spans 14 amino acids.

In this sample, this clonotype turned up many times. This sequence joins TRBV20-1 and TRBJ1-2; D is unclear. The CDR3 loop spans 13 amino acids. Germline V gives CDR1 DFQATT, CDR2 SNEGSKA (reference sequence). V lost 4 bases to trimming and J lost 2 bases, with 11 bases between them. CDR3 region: CSANRAPNYGYTF. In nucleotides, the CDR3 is TGCAGTGCTAACCGCGCCCCAAACTATGGCTACACCTTC.

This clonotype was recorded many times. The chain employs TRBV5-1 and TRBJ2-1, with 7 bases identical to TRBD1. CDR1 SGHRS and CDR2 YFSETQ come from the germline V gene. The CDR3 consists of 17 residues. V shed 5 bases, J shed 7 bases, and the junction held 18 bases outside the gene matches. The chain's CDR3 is CASRERMDRDSRNEQFF. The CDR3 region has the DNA TGCGCCAGCAGAGAGAGGATGGACCGGGACAGCCGTAATGAGCAGTTCTTC.

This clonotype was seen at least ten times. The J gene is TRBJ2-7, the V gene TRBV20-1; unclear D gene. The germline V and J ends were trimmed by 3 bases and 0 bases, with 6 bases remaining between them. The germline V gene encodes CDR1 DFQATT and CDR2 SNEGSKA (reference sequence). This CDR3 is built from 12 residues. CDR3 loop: CSARKNSYEQYF. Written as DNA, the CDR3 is TGCAGTGCTAGGAAAAACTCCTACGAGCAGTACTTC.

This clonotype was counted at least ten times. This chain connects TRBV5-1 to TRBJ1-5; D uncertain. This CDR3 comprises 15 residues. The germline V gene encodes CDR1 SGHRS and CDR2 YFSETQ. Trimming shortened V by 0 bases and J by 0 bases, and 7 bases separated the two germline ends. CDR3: CASSLDGYSNQPQHF. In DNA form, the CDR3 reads TGCGCCAGCAGCTTGGACGGATATAGCAATCAGCCCCAGCATTTT.

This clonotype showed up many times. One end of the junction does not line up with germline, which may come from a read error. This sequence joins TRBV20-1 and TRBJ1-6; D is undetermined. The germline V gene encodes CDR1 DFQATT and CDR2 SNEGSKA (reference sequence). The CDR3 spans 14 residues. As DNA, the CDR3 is TGCAGTGCTAGTCGCAGGAAACTTAATTCACCCCTCAACTTT. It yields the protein CSASRRKLNSPLNF.

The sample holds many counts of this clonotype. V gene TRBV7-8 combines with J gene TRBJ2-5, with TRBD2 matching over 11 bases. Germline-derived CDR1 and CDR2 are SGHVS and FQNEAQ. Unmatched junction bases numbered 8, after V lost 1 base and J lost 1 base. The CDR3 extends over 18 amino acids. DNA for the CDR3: TGTGCCAGCAGCTTAGTTGTAGCGGGAGGGCCGGGCCAAGAGACCCAGTACTTC. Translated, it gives CASSLVVAGGPGQETQYF.

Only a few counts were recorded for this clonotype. As DNA, the CDR3 is TGTGCCAGCAGCTCCCGGACTAGCGGGGGGTCTTACAATGAGCAGTTCTTC. It encodes CASSSRTSGGSYNEQFF. V and J are TRBV7-9 and TRBJ2-1; 14 nucleotides agree with TRBD2. Trimming took 4 bases from V and 4 from J; bases not matched to a gene: 6. This CDR3 is 17 amino acids long. Germline V gene data show CDR1 as SEHNR and CDR2 as FQNEAQ (reference sequence). Full variable domain (rest looked up from reference TRBV7-9 and TRBJ2-1): DTGVSQNPRHKITKRGQNVTFRCDPISEHNRLYWYRQTLGQGPEFLTYFQNEAQLEKSRLLSDRFSAERPKGSFSTLEIQRTEQGDSAMYLCASSSRTSGGSYNEQFFGPGTRLTVL.

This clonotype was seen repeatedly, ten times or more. CDR3 residues: CASRDRGGGGELFF. The CDR3, as DNA: TGCGCCAGCCGGGACAGGGGAGGTGGCGGGGAGCTGTTTTTT. This chain joins TRBV10-2 and TRBJ2-2; 10 bases line up with TRBD1. J was trimmed by 7 bases and V by 8 bases; bases with no gene match: 7. The CDR3 loop spans 14 amino acids. Germline V gives CDR1 WSHSY, CDR2 SAAADI.

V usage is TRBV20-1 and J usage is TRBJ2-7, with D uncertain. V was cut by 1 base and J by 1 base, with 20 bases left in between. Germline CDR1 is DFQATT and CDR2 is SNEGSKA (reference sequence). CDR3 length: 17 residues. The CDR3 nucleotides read TGCAGTGCTAGAGTTGTACAGCCAACGGGCGGTTCCTACGAGCAGTACTTC. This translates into CSARVVQPTGGSYEQYF.

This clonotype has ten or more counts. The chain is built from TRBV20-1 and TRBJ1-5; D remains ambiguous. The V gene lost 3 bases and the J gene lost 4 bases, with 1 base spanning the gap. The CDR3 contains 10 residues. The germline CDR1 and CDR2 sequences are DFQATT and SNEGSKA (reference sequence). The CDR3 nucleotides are TGCAGTGCTAGGAATCAGCCCCAGCATTTT. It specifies CSARNQPQHF.

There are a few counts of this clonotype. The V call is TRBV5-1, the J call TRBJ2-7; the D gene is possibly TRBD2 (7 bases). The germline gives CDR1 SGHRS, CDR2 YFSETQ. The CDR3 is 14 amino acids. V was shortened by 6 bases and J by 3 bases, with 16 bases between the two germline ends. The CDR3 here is CASTYREGDYEQYF. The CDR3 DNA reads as TGCGCCAGCACCTACAGGGAGGGGGACTACGAGCAGTACTTC.

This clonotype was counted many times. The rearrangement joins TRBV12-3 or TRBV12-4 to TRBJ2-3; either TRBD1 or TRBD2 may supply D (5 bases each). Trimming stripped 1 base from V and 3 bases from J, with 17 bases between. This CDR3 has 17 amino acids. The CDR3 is CASSLVVWGKVTDTQYF. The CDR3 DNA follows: TGTGCCAGCAGTTTAGTGGTTTGGGGGAAGGTGACAGATACGCAGTATTTT.